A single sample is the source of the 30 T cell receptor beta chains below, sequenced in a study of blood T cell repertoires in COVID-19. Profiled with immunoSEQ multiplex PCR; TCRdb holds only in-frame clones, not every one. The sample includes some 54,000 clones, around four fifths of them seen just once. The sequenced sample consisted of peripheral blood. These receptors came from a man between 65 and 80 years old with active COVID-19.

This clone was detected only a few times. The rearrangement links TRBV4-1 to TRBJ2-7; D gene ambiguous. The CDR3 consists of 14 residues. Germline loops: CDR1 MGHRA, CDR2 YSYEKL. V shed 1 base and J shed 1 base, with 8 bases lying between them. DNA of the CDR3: TGCGCCAGCAGCCAAGTTTACGGGTCCTACGAGCAGTACTTC. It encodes CASSQVYGSYEQYF.

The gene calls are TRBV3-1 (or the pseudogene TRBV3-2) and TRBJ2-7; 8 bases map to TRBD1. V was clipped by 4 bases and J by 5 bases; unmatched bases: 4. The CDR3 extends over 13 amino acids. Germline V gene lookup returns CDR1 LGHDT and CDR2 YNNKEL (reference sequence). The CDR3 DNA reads TGTGCCAGCAGCCGACAGGGGCCCCACGAGCAGTACTTC. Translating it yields CASSRQGPHEQYF.

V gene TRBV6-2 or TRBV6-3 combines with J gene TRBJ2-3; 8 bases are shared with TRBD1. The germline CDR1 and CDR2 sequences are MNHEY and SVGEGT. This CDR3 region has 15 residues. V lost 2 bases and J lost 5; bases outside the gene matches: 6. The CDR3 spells CASSYVRGRGDTQYF. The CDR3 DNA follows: TGTGCCAGCAGTTACGTCAGGGGGCGAGGAGATACGCAGTATTTT.

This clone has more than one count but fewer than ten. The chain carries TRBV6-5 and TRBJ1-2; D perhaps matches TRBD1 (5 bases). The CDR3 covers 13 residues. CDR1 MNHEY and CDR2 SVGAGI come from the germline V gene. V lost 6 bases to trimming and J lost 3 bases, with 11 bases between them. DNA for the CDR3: TGTGCCAGCAGAACCCCAGGGTACTATGGCTACACCTTC. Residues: CASRTPGYYGYTF.

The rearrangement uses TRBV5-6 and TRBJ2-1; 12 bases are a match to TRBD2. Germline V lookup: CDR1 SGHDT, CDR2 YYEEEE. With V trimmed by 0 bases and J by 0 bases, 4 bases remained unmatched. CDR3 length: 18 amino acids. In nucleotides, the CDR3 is TGTGCCAGCAGCTTGGAACTAGCGGGGGGACGCTCCTACAATGAGCAGTTCTTC. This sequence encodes CASSLELAGGRSYNEQFF.

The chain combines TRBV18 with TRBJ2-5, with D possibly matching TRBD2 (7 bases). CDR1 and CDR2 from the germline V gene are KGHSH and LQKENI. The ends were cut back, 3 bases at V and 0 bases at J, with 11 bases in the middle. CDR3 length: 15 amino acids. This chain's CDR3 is CASSPRGANQETQYF. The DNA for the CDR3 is TGTGCCAGCTCACCTCGGGGGGCCAACCAAGAGACCCAGTACTTC.

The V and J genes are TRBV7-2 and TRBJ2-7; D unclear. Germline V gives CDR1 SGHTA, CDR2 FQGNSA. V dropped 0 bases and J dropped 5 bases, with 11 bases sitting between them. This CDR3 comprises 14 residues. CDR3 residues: CASSLALSNHEQYF. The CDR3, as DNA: TGTGCCAGCAGCTTAGCCCTTAGTAACCACGAGCAGTACTTC. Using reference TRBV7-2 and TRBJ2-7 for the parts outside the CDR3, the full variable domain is GAGVSQSPSNKVTEKGKDVELRCDPISGHTALYWYRQSLGQGLEFLIYFQGNSAPDKSGLPSDRFSAERTGGSVSTLTIQRTQQEDSAVYLCASSLALSNHEQYFGPGTRLTVT.

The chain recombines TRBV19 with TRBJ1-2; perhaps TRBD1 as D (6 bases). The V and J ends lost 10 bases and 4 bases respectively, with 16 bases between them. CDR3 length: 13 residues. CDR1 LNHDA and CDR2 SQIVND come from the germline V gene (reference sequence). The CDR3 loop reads CATSRGGFYGYTF. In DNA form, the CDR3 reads TGTGCCACCTCAAGGGGGGGATTCTATGGCTACACCTTC. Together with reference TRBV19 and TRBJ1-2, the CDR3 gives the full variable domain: DGGITQSPKYLFRKEGQNVTLSCEQNLNHDAMYWYRQDPGQGLRLIYYSQIVNDFQKGDIAEGYSVSREKKESFPLTVTSAQKNPTAFYLCATSRGGFYGYTFGSGTRLTVV.

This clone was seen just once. The CDR3 loop reads CASSPRGAGANVLTF. The CDR3 nucleotides read TGTGCCAGCAGTCCCCGGGGGGCTGGGGCCAACGTCCTGACTTTC. The chain carries TRBV6-2 or TRBV6-3 and TRBJ2-6, with 7 bases aligning to TRBD2. V was clipped by 5 bases and J by 2 bases; unmatched bases: 3. From germline, CDR1 is MNHEY and CDR2 SVGEGT. The CDR3 is made up of 15 amino acids.

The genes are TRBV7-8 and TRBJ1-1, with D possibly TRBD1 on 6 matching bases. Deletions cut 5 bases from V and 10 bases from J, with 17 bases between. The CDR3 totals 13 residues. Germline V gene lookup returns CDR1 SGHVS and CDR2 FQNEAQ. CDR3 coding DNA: TGTGCCAGCAGCCGGGGGCGGGGGTTTCGAGCTTTCTTT. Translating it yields CASSRGRGFRAFF.

This chain's CDR3 is CAISESGQGRSGEAFF. CDR3 nucleotides: TGTGCCATCAGTGAGTCCGGACAGGGGCGATCCGGTGAAGCTTTCTTT. The rearrangement links TRBV10-3 to TRBJ1-1, with 9 bases identical to TRBD1. From germline, CDR1 is ENHRY and CDR2 SYGVKD. V lost 0 bases, J lost 7 bases, and 9 bases stayed unmatched. The CDR3 extends over 16 amino acids.

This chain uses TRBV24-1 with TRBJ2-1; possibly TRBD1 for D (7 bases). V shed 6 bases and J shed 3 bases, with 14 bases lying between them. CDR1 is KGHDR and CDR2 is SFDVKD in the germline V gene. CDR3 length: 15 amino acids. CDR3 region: CATSKQGGDYNEQFF. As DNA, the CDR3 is TGTGCCACCAGTAAGCAGGGGGGCGACTACAATGAGCAGTTCTTC.

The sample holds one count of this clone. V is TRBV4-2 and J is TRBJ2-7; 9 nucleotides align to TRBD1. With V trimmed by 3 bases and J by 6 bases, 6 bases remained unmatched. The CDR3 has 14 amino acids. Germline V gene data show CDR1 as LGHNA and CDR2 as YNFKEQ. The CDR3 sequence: CASSHRDREGEQYF. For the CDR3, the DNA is TGTGCCAGCAGCCACCGGGACAGGGAAGGCGAGCAGTACTTC.

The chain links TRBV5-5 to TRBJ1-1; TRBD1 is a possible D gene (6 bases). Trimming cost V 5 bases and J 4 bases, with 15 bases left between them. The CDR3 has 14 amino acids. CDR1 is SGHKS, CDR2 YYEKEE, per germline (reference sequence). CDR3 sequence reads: CASSWRGPVTEAFF. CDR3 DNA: TGTGCCAGCAGTTGGCGGGGGCCCGTCACTGAAGCTTTCTTT.

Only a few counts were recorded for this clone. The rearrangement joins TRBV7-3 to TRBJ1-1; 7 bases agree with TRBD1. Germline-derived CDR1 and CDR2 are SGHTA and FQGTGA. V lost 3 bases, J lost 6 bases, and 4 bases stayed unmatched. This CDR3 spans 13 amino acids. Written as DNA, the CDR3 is TGTGCCAGCAGCTTCCTAGGGGGCTCTGAAGCTTTCTTT. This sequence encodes CASSFLGGSEAFF. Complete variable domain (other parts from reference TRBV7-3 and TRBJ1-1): GAGVSQTPSNKVTEKGKYVELRCDPISGHTALYWYRQSLGQGPEFLIYFQGTGAADDSGLPNDRFFAVRPEGSVSTLKIQRTERGDSAVYLCASSFLGGSEAFFGQGTRLTVV.

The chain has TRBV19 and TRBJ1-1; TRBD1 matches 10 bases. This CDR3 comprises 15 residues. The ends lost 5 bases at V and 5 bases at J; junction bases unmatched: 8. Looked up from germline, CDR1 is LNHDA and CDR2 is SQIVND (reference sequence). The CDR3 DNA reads TGTGCCAGTAGTCCGGGACAGGGGCGGGGAACTGAAGCTTTCTTT. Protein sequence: CASSPGQGRGTEAFF.

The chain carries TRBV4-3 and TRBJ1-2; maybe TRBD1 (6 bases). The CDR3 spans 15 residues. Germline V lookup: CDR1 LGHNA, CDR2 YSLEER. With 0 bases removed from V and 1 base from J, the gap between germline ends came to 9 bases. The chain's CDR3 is CASSQDQGGNYGYTF. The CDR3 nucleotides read TGCGCCAGCAGCCAAGATCAAGGGGGTAACTATGGCTACACCTTC.

The CDR3 nucleotides read TGTGCCAGCTCTGGACAGGGGGACCACGAGCAGTACTTC. Encoded protein: CASSGQGDHEQYF. The V gene is TRBV27, the J gene TRBJ2-7, with 10 bases aligning to TRBD1. Trimming at V came to 8 bases and at J to 5 bases, leaving 6 bases not matched to a gene. From germline, CDR1 is MNHEY and CDR2 SMNVEV (reference sequence). This CDR3 region has 13 residues.

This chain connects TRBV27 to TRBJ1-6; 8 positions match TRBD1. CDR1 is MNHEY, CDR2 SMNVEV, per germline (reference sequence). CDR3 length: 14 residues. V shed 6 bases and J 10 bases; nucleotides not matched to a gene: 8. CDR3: CASSLTGGRSPLHF. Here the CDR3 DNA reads TGTGCCAGCAGCCTCACAGGGGGAAGATCACCCCTCCACTTT.

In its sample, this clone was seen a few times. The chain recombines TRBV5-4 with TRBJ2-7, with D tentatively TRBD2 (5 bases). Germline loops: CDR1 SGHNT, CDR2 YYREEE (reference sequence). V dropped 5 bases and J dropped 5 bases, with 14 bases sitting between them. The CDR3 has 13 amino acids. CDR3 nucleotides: TGTGCCAGCAGTCTAACTAGGTACCACGAGCAGTACTTC. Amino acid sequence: CASSLTRYHEQYF.

CDR3 in amino acids: CASSPGETQYF. CDR3 DNA: TGTGCCAGCAGCCCGGGGGAGACCCAGTACTTC. The V and J genes are TRBV5-4 and TRBJ2-5, with D possibly being TRBD2 (5 bases). CDR3 size: 11 residues. Germline loops: CDR1 SGHNT, CDR2 YYREEE (reference sequence). Trimming took off 4 bases at V and 5 bases at J, with 6 bases between the two ends.

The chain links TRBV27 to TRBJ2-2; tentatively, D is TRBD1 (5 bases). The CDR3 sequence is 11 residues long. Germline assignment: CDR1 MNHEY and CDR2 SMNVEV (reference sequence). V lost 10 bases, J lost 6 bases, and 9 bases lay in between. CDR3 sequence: CATQGPGELFF. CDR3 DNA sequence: TGTGCCACGCAGGGTCCCGGGGAGCTGTTTTTT.

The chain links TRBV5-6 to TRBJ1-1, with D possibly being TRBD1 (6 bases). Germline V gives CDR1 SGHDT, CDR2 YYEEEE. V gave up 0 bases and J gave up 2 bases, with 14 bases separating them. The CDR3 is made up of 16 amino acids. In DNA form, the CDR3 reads TGTGCCAGCAGCTTGGGCCGCGCCGGGACAAACACTGAAGCTTTCTTT. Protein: CASSLGRAGTNTEAFF.

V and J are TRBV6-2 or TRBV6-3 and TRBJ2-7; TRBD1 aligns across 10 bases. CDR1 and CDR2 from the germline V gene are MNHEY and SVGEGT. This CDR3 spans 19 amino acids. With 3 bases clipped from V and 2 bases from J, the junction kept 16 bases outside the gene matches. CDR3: CASSYRQGQGLRVAYEQYF. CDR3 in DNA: TGTGCCAGCAGTTATCGTCAGGGACAGGGGCTCAGGGTCGCCTACGAGCAGTACTTC.

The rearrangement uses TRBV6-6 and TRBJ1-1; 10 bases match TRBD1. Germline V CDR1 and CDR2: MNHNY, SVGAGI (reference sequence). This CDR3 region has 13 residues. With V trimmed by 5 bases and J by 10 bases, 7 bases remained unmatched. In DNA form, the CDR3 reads TGTGCCAGCAGTATTGGACAGGGGGTGGCAGCTTTCTTT. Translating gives CASSIGQGVAAFF.

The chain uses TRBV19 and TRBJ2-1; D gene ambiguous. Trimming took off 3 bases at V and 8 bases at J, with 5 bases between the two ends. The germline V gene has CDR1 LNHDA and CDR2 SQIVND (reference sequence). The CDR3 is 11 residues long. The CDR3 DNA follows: TGTGCCAGTAGTATGGGCGATGAGCAGTTCTTC. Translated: CASSMGDEQFF.

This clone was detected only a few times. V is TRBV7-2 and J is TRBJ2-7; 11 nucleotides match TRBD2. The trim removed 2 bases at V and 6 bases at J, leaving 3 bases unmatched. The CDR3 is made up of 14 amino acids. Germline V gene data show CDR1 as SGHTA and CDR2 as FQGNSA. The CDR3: CASSLSLAGGEQYF. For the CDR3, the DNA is TGTGCCAGCAGCTTAAGTCTAGCGGGGGGCGAGCAGTACTTC.

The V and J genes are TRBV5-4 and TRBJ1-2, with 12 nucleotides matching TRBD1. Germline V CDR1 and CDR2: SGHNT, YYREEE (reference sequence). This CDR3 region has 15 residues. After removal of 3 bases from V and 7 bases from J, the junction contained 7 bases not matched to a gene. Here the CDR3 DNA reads TGTGCCAGCAGCTGGGACAGGGGGCCTAATCTTGGCTACACCTTC. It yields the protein CASSWDRGPNLGYTF.

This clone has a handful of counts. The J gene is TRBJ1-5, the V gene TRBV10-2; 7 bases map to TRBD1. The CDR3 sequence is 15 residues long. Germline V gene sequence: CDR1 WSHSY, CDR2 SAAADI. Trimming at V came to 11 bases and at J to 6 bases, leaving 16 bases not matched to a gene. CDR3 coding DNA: TGCGCCTCACACATCGGGACAGCGGTAGGTCAGCCCCAGCATTTT. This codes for CASHIGTAVGQPQHF.

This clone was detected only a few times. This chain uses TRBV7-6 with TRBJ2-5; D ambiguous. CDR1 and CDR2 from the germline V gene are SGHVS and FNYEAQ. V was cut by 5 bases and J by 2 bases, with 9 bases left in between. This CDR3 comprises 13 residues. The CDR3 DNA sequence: TGTGCCAGCAGCGACAATATGCAAGAGACCCAGTACTTC. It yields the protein CASSDNMQETQYF.